The clone carrying this TCR beta chain has only a few counts. The antigen is undetermined. Germline V gene lookup returns CDR1 LGHNA and CDR2 YSLEER. Deletions cut 0 bases from V and 11 bases from J, with 20 bases between. The CDR3 runs 17 residues. The data belong to a study of T-cell reconstitution after alpha-beta-depleted transplantation in children. Study-level results: Reported findings indicate that, about two months after transplant, alpha-beta T cells came from several hundred expanded clones, which were derived from non-depleted graft cells. By one year post-transplant, T-cell counts and diversity largely arose from T cells that were newly produced. Where some patients showed high TCRbeta diversity at day 60, it came from recipient T cells and thymic progenitors that had survived.

Preparing the TCRbeta library involved the use of unique molecular identifiers. A single record per CDR3 protein comes from TCRdb applying MiXCR to the PCR reads. The data hold more than 500,000 distinct CDR3 sequences, with over 9.5% observed a single time. The sequencing here drew on PBMCs, mostly from graft donor cells, taken 180 days after TCRalphabeta/CD19-depleted stem cell transplant. The chain joins TRBV4-3 to TRBJ1-6; D is perhaps TRBD1 (6 bases). The clonotype was recovered from a female patient aged 2-10 years who had a stem cell transplant for aplastic anemia, so the T cells may come from the graft donor. The CDR3 region is CASSQEPISGVKTPLHF. CDR3 nucleotide sequence: TGCGCCAGCAGCCAAGAGCCCATTTCAGGGGTAAAGACACCCCTCCACTTT.